The entry below describes one T cell receptor (beta chain). Its antigen is not known. Germline lookup yields CDR1 MNHNY and CDR2 SVGAGI (reference sequence). The CDR3 spans 14 residues. The ends lost 5 bases at V and 8 bases at J; junction bases unmatched: 9. It was with 60 Vbeta and 13 Jbeta primers that the PCR ran. Profiling relied on immunoSEQ multiplex PCR, and the TCRdb table lists in-frame clones only, not all of them. The top ten hold approximately 3% of the sample, which has 90,000 to 140,000 clones, roughly three quarters seen once. This specimen belongs to a study of cytomegalovirus exposure and HLA in healthy donors. Study details: Most genotyped donors, around four fifths of 398, had Caucasian-associated genetic ancestry. Study observations and caveats: Reportedly, cytomegalovirus status was diagnosed with high sensitivity and specificity.

The V and J genes are TRBV6-6 and TRBJ1-2; TRBD1 matches 9 bases. Sequencing was done on a sample of PBMCs. This TCR derives from a man aged 30 to 45 in good health and CMV-seronegative. CDR3 residues: CASSPGQGKRGYTF. As DNA, the CDR3 is TGTGCCAGCAGTCCCGGACAGGGGAAGAGGGGCTACACCTTC.